This T cell receptor beta chain was identified in a study of human thymus T cells. Half of the eight donors gave roughly 0.45-1 mL blood during surgery. Genomic DNA was extracted from every available blood leukocyte. Germline V gives CDR1 SGHTA, CDR2 FQGNSA. Trimming took off 0 bases at V and 1 base at J, with 5 bases between the two ends. The CDR3 runs to 14 residues. Study-wide results and caveats: Thymic and blood repertoires appeared to carry a bias in their V and J gene usage.

The assay was immunoSEQ multiplex PCR, and TCRdb's table has in-frame clones only and misses some. The sample contains about 44,000 clones, 94% of which appear only once. In the case of this clone: The target antigen is unknown.

The gene calls are TRBV7-2 and TRBJ2-3; D possibly corresponds to TRBD2 (5 bases). Source material: blood. This TCR derives from a boy under three years old with a congenital heart defect but otherwise immunologically healthy. The CDR3 DNA sequence: TGTGCCAGCAGCTTAGCTAGCGGCACAGATACGCAGTATTTT. It is translated as CASSLASGTDTQYF.